Below are 32 T cell receptor beta chains sequenced from a single sample in a study of T cell changes during pregnancy in multiple sclerosis (dated by TCRdb to the late 2010s). Libraries were built with the immunoSEQ multiplex PCR assay. TCRdb retrieved this table from immuneACCESS and kept in-frame rearrangements only. Not all clones are present; in checked studies, unresolved V genes account for under half, and no reason is known for the remainder. Present in this sample are around 100,000 clones, roughly 90% of which were seen just once. Of the sample, 1.9% falls within the top ten clones. The sample in question was peripheral blood, obtained after pregnancy. The receptors derive from a female donor with multiple sclerosis, enrolled in a pregnancy study.

V usage is TRBV19 and J usage is TRBJ2-1, with 15 bases that match TRBD2. The CDR3 extends over 16 amino acids. The junction had 7 bases not matched to a gene; V was cut back by 3 bases and J by 10 bases. The germline V gene has CDR1 LNHDA and CDR2 SQIVND (reference sequence). CDR3 sequence: CASSISGTSGGREQFF. The CDR3 DNA sequence: TGTGCCAGTAGTATCTCCGGGACTAGCGGGGGGCGAGAGCAGTTCTTC.

The J gene is TRBJ2-7, the V gene TRBV7-9; 8 bases map to TRBD1. Germline V CDR1 and CDR2: SEHNR, FQNEAQ (reference sequence). There are 13 residues in the CDR3. With 4 bases clipped from V and 4 bases from J, the junction kept 3 bases outside the gene matches. As DNA, the CDR3 is TGTGCCAGCAGCTCAGGGGGCAGTTACGAGCAGTACTTC. Translated, it gives CASSSGGSYEQYF.

This sequence joins TRBV6-1 and TRBJ2-1, with a possible D match to TRBD2 (5 bases). The CDR3 is 15 residues long. Germline V gene lookup returns CDR1 MNHNS and CDR2 SASEGT. V was shortened by 7 bases and J by 2 bases, with 15 bases between the two germline ends. CDR3 protein: CASTYEGLAYNEQFF. CDR3 DNA: TGTGCCAGCACCTACGAGGGCCTCGCCTACAATGAGCAGTTCTTC.

This CDR3 reads CASGDGYEQFF. The CDR3 nucleotides are TGTGCCAGCGGTGACGGGTATGAGCAGTTCTTC. The J gene is TRBJ2-1, the V gene TRBV6-5; D gene unclear. V was clipped by 8 bases and J by 8 bases, with 10 bases between them. CDR3 length: 11 residues. Germline V gene lookup returns CDR1 MNHEY and CDR2 SVGAGI.

This clone was detected once. The chain links TRBV28 to TRBJ1-6; 8 nucleotides match TRBD1. J gave up 5 bases and V 3 bases, and 3 bases lay outside the gene matches. CDR3 size: 15 residues. The germline V gene has CDR1 MDHEN and CDR2 SYDVKM. The CDR3 coding sequence is TGTGCCAGCAGTTTTGGGACAGGAAATAATTCACCCCTCCACTTT. Translation gives CASSFGTGNNSPLHF.

V is TRBV7-2 and J is TRBJ2-3; TRBD2 might be the D (7 bases). V lost 3 bases to trimming and J lost 6 bases, with 16 bases between them. CDR1 and CDR2 (germline): SGHTA, FQGNSA. The CDR3 has 15 amino acids. As DNA, the CDR3 is TGTGCCAGCAGCTTTAGGGGGGGGCTTTCGGATACGCAGTATTTT. Residues: CASSFRGGLSDTQYF.

This sequence joins TRBV5-1 and TRBJ2-3; D is uncertain. Germline CDR1 is SGHRS and CDR2 is YFSETQ. The CDR3 spans 17 residues. The V gene lost 0 bases and the J gene lost 5 bases, with 19 bases spanning the gap. DNA for the CDR3: TGCGCCAGCAGCTTGGGTCCTCAACCGGTAGAGCGAGATACGCAGTATTTT. It yields the protein CASSLGPQPVERDTQYF.

The chain couples TRBV6-5 to TRBJ2-3; 12 nucleotides match TRBD2. With 6 bases clipped from V and 6 bases from J, the junction kept 7 bases outside the gene matches. CDR3 size: 15 residues. Germline V gives CDR1 MNHEY, CDR2 SVGAGI. Here the CDR3 reads CASRPTSGSWDTQYF. The CDR3, as DNA: TGTGCCAGCAGGCCGACTAGCGGGAGTTGGGATACGCAGTATTTT.

The rearrangement links TRBV28 to TRBJ2-5, with TRBD2 as a possible D gene (6 bases). The germline gives CDR1 MDHEN, CDR2 SYDVKM. Trimming stripped 7 bases from V and 0 bases from J, with 9 bases between. The CDR3 spans 13 residues. CDR3 residues: CASIGGYQETQYF. CDR3 DNA: TGTGCCAGCATTGGGGGGTACCAAGAGACCCAGTACTTC. Based on the CDR3 plus reference TRBV28 and TRBJ2-5, the full variable domain is DVKVTQSSRYLVKRTGEKVFLECVQDMDHENMFWYRQDPGLGLRLIYFSYDVKMKEKGDIPEGYSVSREKKERFSLILESASTNQTSMYLCASIGGYQETQYFGPGTRLLVL.

The genes are TRBV9 and TRBJ2-1; 8 bases fit TRBD1. From germline, CDR1 is SGDLS and CDR2 YYNGEE. The CDR3 runs 15 residues. The V segment lost 0 bases and the J segment 4 bases; nucleotides outside the gene matches: 3. This CDR3 is CASSVGQGAYNEQFF. The CDR3 region has the DNA TGTGCCAGCAGCGTAGGGCAGGGGGCTTACAATGAGCAGTTCTTC.

This chain links TRBV6-6 with TRBJ1-6; tentatively, D is TRBD1 (5 bases). Trimming took 8 bases from V and 6 from J, leaving 20 bases between them. Germline V gene lookup returns CDR1 MNHNY and CDR2 SVGAGI (reference sequence). The length of the CDR3 is 16 residues. For the CDR3, the DNA is TGTGCCAGCTGGGGGGTTAGATTGGGGCTTAATTCACCCCTCCACTTT. Translating it yields CASWGVRLGLNSPLHF.

In this sample, this clone turned up a few times. The chain recombines TRBV10-1 with TRBJ1-1; perhaps TRBD1 as D (5 bases). The CDR3 loop spans 16 amino acids. In germline, CDR1 is WNHNN, CDR2 SYGVQD (reference sequence). V was pared by 1 base and J by 1 base, with 13 bases between. The CDR3 sequence is CASSEFLGAGNTEAFF. CDR3 in DNA: TGCGCCAGCAGTGAGTTTCTAGGGGCCGGGAACACTGAAGCTTTCTTT.

V gene TRBV19 combines with J gene TRBJ2-1; TRBD2 matches 8 bases. In germline, CDR1 is LNHDA, CDR2 SQIVND (reference sequence). Losses at the gene ends were 2 bases for V and 7 bases for J; bases not matched to a gene: 7. The CDR3 contains 15 residues. The CDR3 is CASSISGGAVNEQFF. The CDR3, as DNA: TGTGCCAGTAGTATATCGGGGGGGGCTGTTAATGAGCAGTTCTTC. Filled out from reference TRBV19 and TRBJ2-1, the complete variable domain reads DGGITQSPKYLFRKEGQNVTLSCEQNLNHDAMYWYRQDPGQGLRLIYYSQIVNDFQKGDIAEGYSVSREKKESFPLTVTSAQKNPTAFYLCASSISGGAVNEQFFGPGTRLTVL.

The genes are TRBV27 and TRBJ1-4, with TRBD1 identical over 9 bases. From germline, CDR1 is MNHEY and CDR2 SMNVEV (reference sequence). CDR3 length equals 15 residues. J lost 8 bases, V lost 3 bases, and 7 bases had no gene match. Here the CDR3 reads CASSLIGTGREKLFF. The CDR3 nucleotides read TGTGCCAGCAGTTTGATAGGGACAGGGCGGGAAAAACTGTTTTTT. The entire variable domain, with the rest obtained from reference TRBV27 and TRBJ1-4, is as follows: EAQVTQNPRYLITVTGKKLTVTCSQNMNHEYMSWYRQDPGLGLRQIYYSMNVEVTDKGDVPEGYKVSRKEKRNFPLILESPSPNQTSLYFCASSLIGTGREKLFFGSGTQLSVL.

In the case of this clone: One junction end does not reproduce the germline sequence, and a read error may be involved. The genes are TRBV2 and TRBJ2-7; 7 positions agree with TRBD2. Per germline, CDR1 SNHLY and CDR2 FYNNEI. The CDR3 loop spans 15 amino acids. CDR3 coding DNA: TGTGCCAGCAGGGAAGGGACTAACCCCTCCTACGAGCAGTACTTC. Translation gives CASREGTNPSYEQYF.

The chain links TRBV16 to TRBJ1-2; no reliable D call. The CDR3 totals 14 residues. V was trimmed by 0 bases and J by 6 bases, leaving 11 bases between them. In germline, CDR1 is KGHSY, CDR2 FQNENV. CDR3 amino acids: CASSQSAGFNGYTF. CDR3 coding DNA: TGTGCCAGCAGCCAATCTGCCGGGTTCAATGGCTACACCTTC.

The chain carries TRBV19 and TRBJ2-3, with 12 bases lining up with TRBD2. The CDR3 runs 17 residues. After removal of 1 base from V and 0 bases from J, the junction contained 2 bases not matched to a gene. The V gene's germline CDR1 is LNHDA and CDR2 SQIVND (reference sequence). CDR3 amino acids: CASSIAGTSGSTDTQYF. In nucleotides, the CDR3 is TGTGCCAGTAGTATAGCCGGGACTAGCGGGAGCACAGATACGCAGTATTTT.

V and J are TRBV2 and TRBJ2-5; TRBD2 agrees at 11 bases. The trim removed 6 bases at V and 2 bases at J, leaving 5 bases unmatched. CDR1 is SNHLY and CDR2 is FYNNEI in the germline V gene. There are 15 residues in the CDR3. This CDR3 is CASSDGLAGQETQYF. CDR3 DNA sequence: TGTGCCAGCAGCGACGGACTAGCGGGTCAAGAGACCCAGTACTTC.

The CDR3 DNA follows: TGTGCCAGCAGCGGCCTAAAGACCTACGAGCAGTACTTC. This gives the protein CASSGLKTYEQYF. The rearrangement links TRBV9 to TRBJ2-7; D uncertain. With 3 bases removed from V and 2 bases from J, the gap between germline ends came to 9 bases. The germline V gene encodes CDR1 SGDLS and CDR2 YYNGEE. The CDR3 contains 13 residues.

This chain links TRBV5-5 with TRBJ1-2; 7 nucleotides align to TRBD1. The CDR3 spans 16 residues. Germline CDR1 reads SGHKS; CDR2 reads YYEKEE (reference sequence). J gave up 4 bases and V 0 bases, and 9 bases lay outside the gene matches. The CDR3 reads CASSLARQGLGYGYTF. CDR3 coding DNA: TGTGCCAGCAGCTTGGCCCGACAGGGATTGGGCTATGGCTACACCTTC. The full variable domain, with the rest looked up from reference TRBV5-5 and TRBJ1-2, is DAGVTQSPTHLIKTRGQQVTLRCSPISGHKSVSWYQQVLGQGPQFIFQYYEKEERGRGNFPDRFSARQFPNYSSELNVNALLLGDSALYLCASSLARQGLGYGYTFGSGTRLTVV.

The V gene is TRBV25-1, the J gene TRBJ2-6, with D maybe TRBD1 (5 bases). V was shortened by 7 bases and J by 1 base, with 20 bases between the two germline ends. The CDR3 totals 18 residues. Germline loops: CDR1 MGHDK, CDR2 SYGVNS. In nucleotides, the CDR3 is TGTGCCAGCACCAAACGGCGTCACAGGAAATCTGGGGCCAACGTCCTGACTTTC. Translation gives CASTKRRHRKSGANVLTF.

This clone appeared once. The chain joins TRBV6-5 to TRBJ1-6; 10 bases are a match to TRBD1. The CDR3 is 16 residues long. V lost 2 bases to trimming and J lost 7 bases; unmatched junction nucleotides: 5. The V gene's germline CDR1 is MNHEY and CDR2 SVGAGI. CDR3 sequence (DNA): TGTGCCAGCAGTTACAGGACAGGGGGAGAAAATTCACCCCTCCACTTT. Translated: CASSYRTGGENSPLHF.

Regarding this clone: The junction differs from germline at one of its ends, possibly a read error. The rearrangement uses TRBV2 and TRBJ2-2; 8 bases align to TRBD1. The CDR3 sequence is 16 residues long. Germline V gene data show CDR1 as SNHLY and CDR2 as FYNNEI. The CDR3 spells CASSPGQEAKTGELFF. The CDR3 DNA sequence: TGTGCCAGCAGTCCGGGACAGGAGGCGAAGACCGGGGAGCTGTTTTTT. Full variable domain (outside the CDR3, taken from reference TRBV2 and TRBJ2-2): EPEVTQTPSHQVTQMGQEVILRCVPISNHLYFYWYRQILGQKVEFLVSFYNNEISEKSEIFDDQFSVERPDGSNFTLKIRSTKLEDSAMYFCASSPGQEAKTGELFFGEGSRLTVL.

The rearrangement uses TRBV2 and TRBJ2-7; tentative D call: TRBD1 (6 bases). The length of the CDR3 is 16 residues. CDR1 and CDR2 from the germline V gene are SNHLY and FYNNEI. With 5 bases removed from V and 3 bases from J, the gap between germline ends came to 20 bases. This CDR3 reads CASSNHQGQILYEQYF. DNA of the CDR3: TGTGCCAGCAGTAACCACCAGGGGCAGATCCTCTACGAGCAGTACTTC.

This chain links TRBV11-3 with TRBJ1-1; D not certain. V was cut by 3 bases and J by 2 bases, with 13 bases left in between. The CDR3 extends over 15 amino acids. Germline CDR1 and CDR2: SGHNT and YENEEA. The CDR3 sequence: CASSFAGDANTEAFF. Here the CDR3 DNA reads TGTGCCAGCAGCTTCGCAGGCGACGCAAACACTGAAGCTTTCTTT.

The genes are TRBV9 and TRBJ1-6; TRBD1 is a possible D gene (6 bases). This CDR3 region has 15 residues. Germline V gene lookup returns CDR1 SGDLS and CDR2 YYNGEE. The V end was cut by 0 bases, the J end by 7 bases, with 11 bases between. Here the CDR3 DNA reads TGTGCCAGCAGCGTAGAGGGGGGGCTCAATTCACCCCTCCACTTT. Translating gives CASSVEGGLNSPLHF.

The rearrangement joins TRBV30 to TRBJ1-4; tentatively, D is TRBD1 (6 bases). The CDR3 spans 14 residues. The germline V gene encodes CDR1 GTSNPN and CDR2 SVGIG (reference sequence). V lost 6 bases to trimming and J lost 5 bases, with 16 bases between them. CDR3 residues: CACLQGSLNEKLFF. The CDR3 DNA reads as TGTGCCTGCCTACAGGGCAGTCTAAATGAAAAACTGTTTTTT.

This chain connects TRBV6-5 to TRBJ2-7; 11 bases map to TRBD1. This CDR3 has 16 residues. The germline gives CDR1 MNHEY, CDR2 SVGAGI. V gave up 2 bases and J gave up 1 base; unmatched junction bases: 4. The CDR3 spells CASSYTGTGGSYEQYF. In DNA form, the CDR3 reads TGTGCCAGCAGTTACACCGGGACAGGGGGGTCCTACGAGCAGTACTTC.

This sequence joins TRBV6-6 and TRBJ2-1; 7 positions match TRBD1. The germline V gene encodes CDR1 MNHNY and CDR2 SVGAGI (reference sequence). CDR3 size: 15 residues. J was trimmed by 7 bases and V by 6 bases; bases with no gene match: 12. The CDR3 reads CASRQTGTNLNEQFF. The CDR3 DNA is TGTGCCAGCAGACAGACAGGGACCAACTTGAATGAGCAGTTCTTC.

V and J are TRBV5-1 and TRBJ2-5, with 12 bases matching TRBD2. Germline V gene data show CDR1 as SGHRS and CDR2 as YFSETQ. Trimming cost V 4 bases and J 6 bases; bases outside gene matches: 7. This CDR3 has 15 residues. Here the CDR3 DNA reads TGCGCCAGCAGCCAAACTAGCGGGGGGTCTCAGACCCAGTACTTC. Its protein product is CASSQTSGGSQTQYF.

The chain links TRBV6-1 to TRBJ2-7; 7 bases match TRBD1. Unmatched junction bases numbered 5, after V lost 6 bases and J lost 0 bases. The germline CDR1 and CDR2 sequences are MNHNS and SASEGT. The CDR3 has 14 amino acids. The CDR3 sequence: CASSLGQLSYEQYF. The DNA for the CDR3 is TGTGCCAGCAGCCTGGGACAGCTCTCCTACGAGCAGTACTTC.

This sequence joins TRBV5-6 and TRBJ2-7; no clear D gene. Germline loops: CDR1 SGHDT, CDR2 YYEEEE. V dropped 0 bases and J dropped 7 bases, with 5 bases sitting between them. CDR3 length: 11 amino acids. CDR3: CASSLAGEQYF. The CDR3 coding sequence is TGTGCCAGCAGCTTGGCGGGTGAGCAGTACTTC.